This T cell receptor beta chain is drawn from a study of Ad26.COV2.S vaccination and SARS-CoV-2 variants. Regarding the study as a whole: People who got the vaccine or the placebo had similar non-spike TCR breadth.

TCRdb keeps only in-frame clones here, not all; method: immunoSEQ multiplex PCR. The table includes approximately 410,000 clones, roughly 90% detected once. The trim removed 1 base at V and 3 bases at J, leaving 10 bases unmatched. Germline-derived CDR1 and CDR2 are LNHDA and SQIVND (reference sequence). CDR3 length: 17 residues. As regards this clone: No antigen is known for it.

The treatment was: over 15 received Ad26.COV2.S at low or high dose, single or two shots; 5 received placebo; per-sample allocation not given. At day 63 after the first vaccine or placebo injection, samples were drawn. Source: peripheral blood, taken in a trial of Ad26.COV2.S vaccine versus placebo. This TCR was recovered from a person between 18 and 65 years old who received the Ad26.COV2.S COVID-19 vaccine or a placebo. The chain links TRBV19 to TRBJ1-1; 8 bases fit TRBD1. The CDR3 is CASSIGTGTLLHTEAFF. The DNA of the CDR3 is TGTGCCAGTAGTATAGGGACAGGGACCCTTTTGCACACTGAAGCTTTCTTT.